This T cell receptor (beta chain) was retrieved from a study of T cell responses to AZD1222 COVID-19 vaccine. Study-wide results and caveats: Per reports, nearly half of all spike-specific TCRs target regions that are unmutated in variants. Clonal diversity was possibly underestimated, and the donors were mostly white British, with more females.

This clone came up once. Its cognate antigen is unknown. Data came from immunoSEQ multiplex PCR; TCRdb stores just in-frame clones and leaves some out. This repertoire shows 150,000 to 200,000 clones, around nine tenths found once; its top ten account for around 5.5%. CDR3 size: 16 residues. The germline CDR1 and CDR2 sequences are LGHNA and YSLEER. The ends were cut back, 6 bases at V and 2 bases at J, with 17 bases in the middle. The V call is TRBV4-3, the J call TRBJ1-3, with TRBD1 as a possible D gene (6 bases). The receptor comes from an adult in good health. The material sequenced was peripheral blood, taken on day 0 of AZD1222 vaccination. CDR3 nucleotide sequence: TGCGCCAGCAGTCCATCCCCTACAGGGACTGGAAACACCATATATTTT. Its translation: CASSPSPTGTGNTIYF.